The clone carrying this TCR beta chain has more than one count but fewer than ten. Its specificity is not known. The sample belongs to a study of blood T cells in healthy people across ages. About the research overall: Capturing about one barcoded beta molecule per two T cells was achieved by template switching.

Study-level results: Per-million-T-cell TCR beta diversity fell roughly linearly with age. Diversity estimated from one million T cells was considered an underestimate.

Primers used in a second PCR of roughly 6 to 11 cycles were a sample-barcoded 5' primer and a J-beta primer mix. TCRdb used MiXCR to reprocess the 5' RACE reads, holding one entry per CDR3 protein. The sample lists roughly 800,000 distinct CDR3 sequences, more than 45% seen once, with 20% to 25% in the top ten. Trimming took 1 base from V and 3 from J, leaving 13 bases between them. From germline, CDR1 is SEHNR and CDR2 FQNEAQ (reference sequence). CDR3 length: 15 amino acids. The material sequenced was blood. The chain is built from TRBV7-9 and TRBJ2-7, with D possibly being TRBD1 (6 bases). The TCR originated in a man younger than 45 in good health. The DNA for the CDR3 is TGTGCCAGCAGCTTAGATGGTCCAGGGGTCTACGAGCAGTACTTC. Protein: CASSLDGPGVYEQYF.